This T cell receptor beta chain appears in the sequencing data of a study of shared clonotypes between healthy human individuals. Per the germline V gene, CDR1 is WSHSY and CDR2 is SAAADI. V was pared by 0 bases and J by 1 base, with 0 bases of the junction left unmatched. The CDR3 runs to 15 residues. Assay execution proceeded at the deep level. It was around 180 ng DNA, about 30,000 T cell genomes, that sorted-subset replicate PCRs used. Original processing notes: ImmunoSEQ sequences covered only the junction and lacked quality scores; filtering therefore differed. This table comes from immunoSEQ multiplex PCR, and its TCRdb copy is limited to in-frame clones, with some not included. V, J and clone size were drawn from that table, and D and trimming were deduced from the DNA. Among more than 1 million clones listed, 70% to 80% were seen once. CD4+ cell separation produced CD45RA+ naive and CD45RA-negative memory subsets.

Input material: memory CD4+ T cells from PBMCs. The subset was: CD45RA-negative fraction. This chain uses TRBV10-2 with TRBJ2-5, with 9 bases matching TRBD1. This receptor was obtained from a man aged 18-30 years in good health. Some clones in this sample may be carry-over from other donors' samples. CDR3 sequence (DNA): TGCGCCAGCAGTGAGTCGACAGGGGGCCAAGAGACCCAGTACTTC. This codes for CASSESTGGQETQYF.